This passage covers 7 T cell receptor beta chains from one sample sequenced in a study of T cell responses to AZD1222 COVID-19 vaccine. Data came from immunoSEQ multiplex PCR; TCRdb stores just in-frame clones and leaves some out. The data show 150,000 to 200,000 clones, 87% seen once. The specimen was peripheral blood, collected on day 0 of MenACWY control vaccination. The receptors derive from an adult in good health.

The CDR3 reads CASSLDLRGGASYEQYF. The CDR3 region has the DNA TGTGCCAGCAGCTTAGATCTGCGCGGGGGGGCCTCCTACGAGCAGTACTTC. The chain recombines TRBV11-2 with TRBJ2-7; 9 bases match TRBD2. V lost 0 bases, J lost 0 bases, and 6 bases stayed unmatched. This CDR3 contains 17 residues. Germline V gene lookup returns CDR1 SGHAT and CDR2 FQNNGV.

This clone was detected many times. V is TRBV30 and J is TRBJ2-7; D is undetermined. The CDR3 has 13 amino acids. Germline assignment: CDR1 GTSNPN and CDR2 SVGIG (reference sequence). V shed 0 bases and J shed 6 bases, with 12 bases lying between them. The CDR3 DNA is TGTGCCTGGAGTGTACGAGGCAGCCTCGAGCAGTACTTC. It specifies CAWSVRGSLEQYF.

The chain uses TRBV3-1 (or the pseudogene TRBV3-2) and TRBJ2-2; a weak D match, TRBD1 (5 bases). The V end lost 6 bases, the J end lost 3 bases, and 8 bases lay between the germline ends. Germline CDR1 is LGHDT and CDR2 is YNNKEL (reference sequence). The CDR3 runs 13 residues. DNA of the CDR3: TGTGCCAGCAGGCGCAGGGACACCGGGGAGCTGTTTTTT. Protein: CASRRRDTGELFF.

The chain's CDR3 is CASSFSAGSSYEQYF. As DNA, the CDR3 is TGTGCCAGCAGTTTTTCGGCGGGAAGCTCCTACGAGCAGTACTTC. The rearrangement joins TRBV28 to TRBJ2-7, with D perhaps matching TRBD2 (6 bases). The CDR3 is 15 residues long. V lost 3 bases and J lost 0, with 12 bases in between. Germline loops: CDR1 MDHEN, CDR2 SYDVKM.

The CDR3 coding sequence is TGTGCCTGGAGTGTACGGGTCCATAAAGAGACCCAGTACTTC. Translation gives CAWSVRVHKETQYF. The V gene is TRBV30, the J gene TRBJ2-5; no definite D call. This CDR3 comprises 14 residues. Germline CDR1 and CDR2: GTSNPN and SVGIG (reference sequence). V was trimmed by 0 bases and J by 3 bases, leaving 11 bases between them. Looking up the rest from reference TRBV30 and TRBJ2-5 gives the full variable domain: SQTIHQWPATLVQPVGSPLSLECTVEGTSNPNLYWYRQAAGRGLQLLFYSVGIGQISSEVPQNLSASRPQDRQFILSSKKLLLSDSGFYLCAWSVRVHKETQYFGPGTRLLVL.

About this clone itself: Other DNA sequences in the same sample also yield this CDR3. The chain couples TRBV28 to TRBJ2-7, with D possibly TRBD2 on 6 matching bases. The V gene lost 3 bases and the J gene lost 4 bases, with 7 bases spanning the gap. Germline CDR1 reads MDHEN; CDR2 reads SYDVKM. This CDR3 has 12 amino acids. The CDR3 loop reads CASSLGGYEQYF. The CDR3 bases are TGTGCCAGCAGTTTGGGGGGATACGAGCAGTACTTC. The whole variable domain, remainder taken from reference TRBV28 and TRBJ2-7, is DVKVTQSSRYLVKRTGEKVFLECVQDMDHENMFWYRQDPGLGLRLIYFSYDVKMKEKGDIPEGYSVSREKKERFSLILESASTNQTSMYLCASSLGGYEQYFGPGTRLTVT.

The genes are TRBV11-3 and TRBJ1-1, with D maybe TRBD1 (5 bases). Looked up from germline, CDR1 is SGHNT and CDR2 is YENEEA. V was trimmed by 5 bases and J by 5 bases, leaving 12 bases between them. This CDR3 is built from 13 residues. CDR3 nucleotides: TGTGCCAGCAGCCCCCGCTGGGGGACTGAAGCTTTCTTT. It specifies CASSPRWGTEAFF.